These 23 T cell receptor beta chains came from one sample sequenced in a study of shared clonotypes between healthy human individuals. Produced via immunoSEQ multiplex PCR; TCRdb's table is partial and in-frame only. The sample shows some 1.4 million clones, around 95% of them seen only once. Sequences were obtained from naive CD4+ T cells sorted from blood. The sample's subset: CD45RA+ positively selected. These receptors were collected from a man aged 25 to 40 in good health.

V is TRBV6-1 and J is TRBJ1-5; TRBD1 matches 7 bases. Germline V gene lookup returns CDR1 MNHNS and CDR2 SASEGT. This CDR3 contains 15 residues. Trimming took 2 bases from V and 5 from J; bases not matched to a gene: 6. DNA for the CDR3: TGTGCCAGCAGTGAATCAAGACAGGGAGATCAGCCCCAGCATTTT. This gives the protein CASSESRQGDQPQHF.

The rearrangement links TRBV5-1 to TRBJ1-2; the match to TRBD1 covers 9 bases. The CDR3 consists of 15 residues. Germline trimming cut 4 bases from V and 5 bases from J; bases unmatched to any gene: 9. Germline V lookup: CDR1 SGHRS, CDR2 YFSETQ. CDR3 sequence (DNA): TGCGCCAGCAGCCCCTGGGGACAGGGATCTTATGGCTACACCTTC. The encoded protein is CASSPWGQGSYGYTF.

This chain joins TRBV11-2 and TRBJ2-5; unclear D gene. The length of the CDR3 is 16 residues. V lost 5 bases to trimming and J lost 5 bases, with 21 bases between them. Germline CDR1 SGHAT, CDR2 FQNNGV. The CDR3 spells CASSPSPAALYETQYF. CDR3 coding DNA: TGTGCCAGCAGCCCCAGCCCCGCCGCTCTCTACGAGACCCAGTACTTC.

The chain is built from TRBV4-2 and TRBJ1-1; D remains ambiguous. V was clipped by 0 bases and J by 0 bases, with 11 bases between them. The CDR3 is 16 amino acids. From germline, CDR1 is LGHNA and CDR2 YNFKEQ. CDR3 residues: CASSQDVVGLNTEAFF. The CDR3, as DNA: TGTGCCAGCAGCCAAGATGTTGTAGGTTTGAACACTGAAGCTTTCTTT.

There are a few counts of this clone. The sample carries other DNA sequences with the same CDR3. The V call is TRBV9, the J call TRBJ2-7, with D perhaps matching TRBD1 (6 bases). The CDR3 length is 14 residues. Germline assignment: CDR1 SGDLS and CDR2 YYNGEE. V dropped 0 bases and J dropped 2 bases, with 9 bases sitting between them. The CDR3 spells CASSVGTEPYEQYF. Written as DNA, the CDR3 is TGTGCCAGCAGCGTAGGGACAGAGCCCTACGAGCAGTACTTC.

This chain joins TRBV11-2 and TRBJ2-1; 10 bases agree with TRBD2. With 3 bases clipped from V and 7 bases from J, the junction kept 15 bases outside the gene matches. The germline V gene encodes CDR1 SGHAT and CDR2 FQNNGV. This CDR3 contains 18 residues. The CDR3 DNA reads as TGTGCCAGCAGCTTTCGTATTTCTGGACTAGCGGAGGGAAATGAGCAGTTCTTC. Translation gives CASSFRISGLAEGNEQFF. Complete variable domain (other parts from reference TRBV11-2 and TRBJ2-1): EAGVAQSPRYKIIEKRQSVAFWCNPISGHATLYWYQQILGQGPKLLIQFQNNGVVDDSQLPKDRFSAERLKGVDSTLKIQPAKLEDSAVYLCASSFRISGLAEGNEQFFGPGTRLTVL.

Comments on this clone: Different DNA sequences within this sample yield the same CDR3. This sequence joins TRBV28 and TRBJ2-5, with D hard to call. Trimming shortened V by 8 bases and J by 3 bases, and 7 bases separated the two germline ends. CDR3 length equals 11 residues. Germline CDR1 MDHEN, CDR2 SYDVKM. DNA for the CDR3: TGTGCCAGCTCGCGGAAAGAGACCCAGTACTTC. Its protein is CASSRKETQYF.

The chain couples TRBV5-6 to TRBJ2-7, with 7 bases that match TRBD2. Germline V gene data show CDR1 as SGHDT and CDR2 as YYEEEE. The CDR3 is made up of 17 amino acids. With 6 bases clipped from V and 1 base from J, the junction kept 16 bases outside the gene matches. CDR3 nucleotides: TGTGCCAGCAACCTACTTGGGAGGGAAGGTCGGTCCTACGAGCAGTACTTC. Translated, it gives CASNLLGREGRSYEQYF.

The V and J genes are TRBV5-1 and TRBJ2-1; a weak D match, TRBD2 (5 bases). The CDR3 loop spans 15 amino acids. Germline-derived CDR1 and CDR2 are SGHRS and YFSETQ. The germline V and J ends were trimmed by 0 bases and 7 bases, with 14 bases remaining between them. The CDR3 DNA reads TGCGCCAGCAGCTTGGGCCTACTCGGGGATAATGAGCAGTTCTTC. It codes for CASSLGLLGDNEQFF. The full variable domain, its missing parts supplied by reference TRBV5-1 and TRBJ2-1, is KAGVTQTPRYLIKTRGQQVTLSCSPISGHRSVSWYQQTPGQGLQFLFEYFSETQRNKGNFPGRFSGRQFSNSRSEMNVSTLELGDSALYLCASSLGLLGDNEQFFGPGTRLTVL.

The chain couples TRBV6-1 to TRBJ1-1; D unresolved. Germline CDR1 MNHNS, CDR2 SASEGT. V lost 7 bases and J lost 6, with 9 bases in between. There are 11 residues in the CDR3. CDR3 sequence (DNA): TGTGCCAGCATGACTGACTCTGAAGCTTTCTTT. Its translation: CASMTDSEAFF.

Here the CDR3 DNA reads TGTGCCAGCTCACCCGATCACAGGGAGTCGTTAGTTGGCTACACCTTC. This translates into CASSPDHRESLVGYTF. V and J are TRBV18 and TRBJ1-2; maybe TRBD1 (6 bases). CDR1 and CDR2 from the germline V gene are KGHSH and LQKENI. The CDR3 sequence is 16 residues long. V was trimmed by 3 bases and J by 7 bases, leaving 21 bases between them.

This sequence joins TRBV9 and TRBJ2-1; 9 bases match TRBD2. V shed 5 bases and J 7 bases; nucleotides not matched to a gene: 4. This CDR3 comprises 13 residues. Per germline, CDR1 SGDLS and CDR2 YYNGEE. CDR3 region: CASSSGRNNEQFF. The CDR3, as DNA: TGTGCCAGCAGTAGCGGGAGAAATAATGAGCAGTTCTTC.

The chain has TRBV25-1 and TRBJ2-1, with 7 bases identical to TRBD1. This CDR3 is built from 15 residues. CDR1 and CDR2 (germline): MGHDK, SYGVNS. Trimming took 6 bases from V and 7 from J; bases not matched to a gene: 12. The CDR3 spells CASRERGGRGNEQFF. CDR3 bases: TGTGCCAGCAGAGAGCGTGGGGGCAGGGGGAATGAGCAGTTCTTC.

This chain joins TRBV18 and TRBJ1-1; D may be TRBD1 (5 bases). The germline CDR1 and CDR2 sequences are KGHSH and LQKENI. V was cut by 4 bases and J by 4 bases, with 10 bases left in between. CDR3 length equals 13 residues. For the CDR3, the DNA is TGTGCCAGCTCACAATTGGACACCACTGAAGCTTTCTTT. Translation gives CASSQLDTTEAFF.

The chain combines TRBV15 with TRBJ2-7, with D unclear. This CDR3 has 13 residues. Trimming took 1 base from V and 5 from J, leaving 9 bases between them. CDR1 and CDR2 (germline): LNHNV, YYDKDF (reference sequence). The DNA of the CDR3 is TGTGCCACCAGCAGAGTTTTGGCCCACGAGCAGTACTTC. Translating gives CATSRVLAHEQYF.

The rearrangement links TRBV29-1 to TRBJ2-3; D possibly corresponds to TRBD1 (6 bases). Deletions cut 6 bases from V and 0 bases from J, with 19 bases between. Per germline, CDR1 SQVTM and CDR2 ANQGSEA. This CDR3 spans 16 amino acids. The CDR3 DNA reads TGCAGCGTCCGGGACACAGTGAGGGGTAGCACAGATACGCAGTATTTT. Translation: CSVRDTVRGSTDTQYF.

This clone showed up just once. The chain links TRBV7-2 to TRBJ2-1; TRBD2 matches 7 bases. With V trimmed by 3 bases and J by 10 bases, 6 bases remained unmatched. Germline CDR1 reads SGHTA; CDR2 reads FQGNSA. The CDR3 spans 13 residues. The chain's CDR3 is CASSFIAGAEQFF. The CDR3 DNA follows: TGTGCCAGCAGCTTCATAGCGGGCGCAGAGCAGTTCTTC.

The CDR3 nucleotides are TGCGCCAGCAGTCTCATGTGGCGGGAGGGTAGGGAGACCCAGTACTTC. As protein: CASSLMWREGRETQYF. The V gene is TRBV4-3, the J gene TRBJ2-5; TRBD2 aligns across 9 bases. This CDR3 has 16 amino acids. The germline gives CDR1 LGHNA, CDR2 YSLEER. The V and J ends lost 6 bases and 5 bases, in that order; junction bases with no gene match: 13.

V gene TRBV29-1 combines with J gene TRBJ1-5, with unresolved D. The V end was cut by 5 bases, the J end by 5 bases, with 13 bases between. Germline V gives CDR1 SQVTM, CDR2 ANQGSEA. There are 13 residues in the CDR3. CDR3 nucleotides: TGCAGCGTTCGAGAGGTCGGGGATCAGCCCCAGCATTTT. It codes for CSVREVGDQPQHF.

A remark on this clone: The same CDR3 can be traced to other DNA sequences in this sample. The chain combines TRBV18 with TRBJ2-1; tentatively, D is TRBD2 (5 bases). Germline-derived CDR1 and CDR2 are KGHSH and LQKENI. There are 15 residues in the CDR3. Trimming took 0 bases from V and 3 from J, leaving 9 bases between them. The CDR3: CASSPPGGSYNEQFF. DNA of the CDR3: TGTGCCAGCTCACCACCGGGTGGGAGCTACAATGAGCAGTTCTTC.

A remark on this clone: At one boundary the junction diverges from the germline segment, which might be a read error. The rearrangement links TRBV10-3 to TRBJ1-1; D possibly corresponds to TRBD1 (5 bases). Germline values: CDR1 ENHRY, CDR2 SYGVKD. There are 13 residues in the CDR3. CDR3 protein: CALRAQGDTEAFF. The CDR3 DNA reads as TGTGCCCTCAGGGCCCAAGGCGACACTGAAGCTTTCTTT.

This chain joins TRBV28 and TRBJ1-2, with 7 bases lining up with TRBD1. The CDR3 is made up of 13 amino acids. Looked up from germline, CDR1 is MDHEN and CDR2 is SYDVKM. The junction had 7 bases not matched to a gene; V was cut back by 4 bases and J by 8 bases. CDR3 protein: CASSWQGVKGYTF. The DNA of the CDR3 is TGTGCCAGCAGTTGGCAGGGGGTCAAGGGCTACACCTTC.

This chain links TRBV27 with TRBJ2-2, with D possibly TRBD1 on 5 matching bases. There are 15 residues in the CDR3. The ends were cut back, 5 bases at V and 5 bases at J, with 15 bases in the middle. Germline-derived CDR1 and CDR2 are MNHEY and SMNVEV (reference sequence). The CDR3 loop reads CASSPQAGLTGELFF. In DNA, the CDR3 is TGTGCCAGCAGTCCACAGGCAGGGTTAACCGGGGAGCTGTTTTTT.